The rows below give T cell receptor beta chains drawn from one sample of a study of blood T cell repertoires in COVID-19. Repertoires were generated with immunoSEQ multiplex PCR, while TCRdb's copy carries only in-frame clones and drops some. The sample holds roughly 67,000 clones, approximately 81% seen once. Sample: peripheral blood. These receptors were obtained from a man in his fifties with active COVID-19. The CDR3 runs from the conserved cysteine through the conserved F or W. The order of the fields is V gene, D gene, J gene, clone size, CDR3 protein, CDR3 DNA. A D gene is named only where the DNA matches it firmly. Size is omitted from some rows. Given values are once, few, many or a class for expanded clones.

TRBV2,TRBD1,TRBJ2-5,.,CASRGQGETQYF,TGTGCCAGCAGGGGACAGGGAGAGACCCAGTACTTC
TRBV6-5,TRBD1,TRBJ2-7,.,CASSTRQGAGEQYF,TGTGCCAGCAGTACTCGACAGGGGGCTGGAGAGCAGTACTTC
TRBV30,TRBD2,TRBJ2-3,.,CALRGSGSQAQYF,TGTGCCCTTCGGGGTAGCGGGAGTCAAGCGCAGTATTTT
TRBV29-1,.,TRBJ2-5,few,CSVDEHYRRGETQYF,TGCAGCGTTGACGAGCACTACCGGAGGGGAGAGACCCAGTACTTC
TRBV7-2,TRBD2,TRBJ2-1,once,CASSLGLAGNNEQFF,TGTGCCAGCAGCTTAGGGCTAGCGGGAAACAATGAGCAGTTCTTC
TRBV30,TRBD1,TRBJ1-2,.,CAWTPAGGHGYTF,TGTGCCTGGACCCCGGCAGGGGGCCATGGCTACACCTTC
TRBV5-4,.,TRBJ1-2,.,CASSSPVHLQTGF,TGTGCCAGCAGCTCCCCGGTTCATCTTCAGACAGGCTTC
TRBV7-9,.,TRBJ1-3,.,CASSPDSPGNTIYF,TGTGCCAGCAGCCCCGACAGCCCTGGAAACACCATATATTTT
TRBV4-2,.,TRBJ2-3,.,CASTRQGTDTQYF,TGTGCCAGCACTAGACAGGGCACAGATACGCAGTATTTT
TRBV5-5,TRBD2,TRBJ2-7,.,CASSPGGGRDYEQYF,TGTGCCAGCAGCCCGGGGGGGGGCCGGGACTACGAGCAGTACTTC
TRBV4-1,TRBD2,TRBJ2-7,.,CASSLRGGGAGGEQYF,TGCGCCAGCAGCCTCCGGGGGGGAGGAGCTGGGGGCGAGCAGTACTTC
TRBV4-1,.,TRBJ2-1,.,CASSQASLGSNEQFF,TGCGCCAGCAGCCAAGCCAGTCTTGGGAGCAATGAGCAGTTCTTC
TRBV7-2,.,TRBJ2-2,.,CASSWLGGITGELFF,TGTGCCAGCAGCTGGCTAGGGGGAATCACCGGGGAGCTGTTTTTT
TRBV29-1,TRBD2,TRBJ2-3,few,CSVPISGRDDTQYF,TGCAGCGTTCCTATTAGCGGGAGAGATGATACGCAGTATTTT
TRBV18,.,TRBJ1-1,once,CASSQGGTEAFF,TGTGCCAGCTCACAAGGGGGAACTGAAGCTTTCTTT
TRBV19,.,TRBJ2-7,.,CASPPGLASFYEQYF,TGTGCCAGTCCCCCGGGGCTAGCGAGTTTCTACGAGCAGTACTTC